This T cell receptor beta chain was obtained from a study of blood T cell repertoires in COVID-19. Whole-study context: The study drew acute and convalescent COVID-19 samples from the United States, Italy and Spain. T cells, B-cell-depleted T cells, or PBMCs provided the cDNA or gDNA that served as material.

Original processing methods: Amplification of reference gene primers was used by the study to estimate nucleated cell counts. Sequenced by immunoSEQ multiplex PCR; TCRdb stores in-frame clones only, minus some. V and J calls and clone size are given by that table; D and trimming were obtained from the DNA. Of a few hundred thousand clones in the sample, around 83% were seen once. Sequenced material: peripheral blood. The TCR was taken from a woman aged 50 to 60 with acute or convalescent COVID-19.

DNA of the CDR3: TGTGCCAGCAGTCCCGGGACAGCTGAAGCTTTCTTT. It is translated as CASSPGTAEAFF. The chain carries TRBV12-3 or TRBV12-4 and TRBJ1-1; 7 bases are a match to TRBD1. This CDR3 comprises 12 residues. V lost 5 bases to trimming and J lost 6 bases; unmatched junction nucleotides: 3.